A single T cell receptor (beta chain) is shown here with its context. The antigen is unknown. Germline V gene lookup returns CDR1 SGHVS and CDR2 FQNEAQ. CDR3 length: 15 residues. Deletions cut 1 base from V and 4 bases from J, with 13 bases between. Combining a sample-barcoded 5' primer with a J-beta primer mix, a second PCR ran for roughly 7 to 12 cycles. A template-switch adaptor with 12 random nucleotides tagged each cDNA molecule. Every sample produced at least 2.5 million CDR3-containing paired-end reads. One entry per CDR3 protein, called by TCRdb with MiXCR from the 5' RACE reads. Of some 1,800,000 distinct CDR3 sequences listed, more than 35% were seen once; the top ten hold roughly 23%. These data originate in a study of blood T cells in healthy people across ages. Findings and limits, study-wide: Observed TCR beta diversity showed a strong correlation with the percentage of naive T cells as measured by flow cytometry.

The receptor's source is a human donor in good health. Sequencing was done on a sample of blood. The chain combines TRBV7-8 with TRBJ1-2; the D is unclear. CDR3 DNA: TGTGCCAGCAGCTTAGTAGGCGGCCAGGCCTATGGCTACACCTTC. It codes for CASSLVGGQAYGYTF. Full variable domain (rest looked up from reference TRBV7-8 and TRBJ1-2): GAGVSQSPRYKVAKRGQDVALRCDPISGHVSLFWYQQALGQGPEFLTYFQNEAQLDKSGLPSDRFFAERPEGSVSTLKIQRTQQEDSAVYLCASSLVGGQAYGYTFGSGTRLTVV.